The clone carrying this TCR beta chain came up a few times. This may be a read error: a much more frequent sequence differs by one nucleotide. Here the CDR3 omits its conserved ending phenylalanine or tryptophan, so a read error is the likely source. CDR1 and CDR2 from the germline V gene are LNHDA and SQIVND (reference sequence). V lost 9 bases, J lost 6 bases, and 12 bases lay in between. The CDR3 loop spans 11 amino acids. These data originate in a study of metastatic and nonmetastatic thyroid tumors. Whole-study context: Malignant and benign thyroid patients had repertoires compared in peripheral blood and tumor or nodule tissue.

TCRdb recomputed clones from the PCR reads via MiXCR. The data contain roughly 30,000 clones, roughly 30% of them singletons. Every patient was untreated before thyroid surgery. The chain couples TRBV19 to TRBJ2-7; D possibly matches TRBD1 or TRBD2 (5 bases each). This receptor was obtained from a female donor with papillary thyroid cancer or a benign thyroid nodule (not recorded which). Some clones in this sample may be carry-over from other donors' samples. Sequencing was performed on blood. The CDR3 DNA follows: TGTGCCAGCCGGGACGGCTGCGAGCAGTACTCC. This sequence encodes CASRDGCEQYS.